One sample yielded the 28 T cell receptor beta chains listed below, sequenced in a study of OX40 agonist ivuxolimab in advanced cancers. TCRdb's copy holds only in-frame clones and misses some; the assay was immunoSEQ multiplex PCR. The sample contains about 99,000 clones, roughly 95% of which appear only once. The sequenced sample was CD4+ or CD8+ T cells sorted from blood, obtained in a trial of the OX40 agonist ivuxolimab. Receptors originate from an adult with an advanced solid tumor such as melanoma, head and neck, liver or kidney cancer.

V usage is TRBV7-6 and J usage is TRBJ2-1; the D gene is possibly TRBD1 (7 bases). Germline lookup yields CDR1 SGHVS and CDR2 FNYEAQ. The length of the CDR3 is 15 residues. Trimming took 5 bases from V and 3 from J, leaving 14 bases between them. The CDR3 loop reads CASSTRQGLYNEQFF. Written as DNA, the CDR3 is TGTGCCAGCAGCACCCGACAGGGACTCTACAATGAGCAGTTCTTC.

The V gene is TRBV7-2, the J gene TRBJ2-3, with D unclear. CDR1 SGHTA and CDR2 FQGNSA come from the germline V gene. V gave up 1 base and J gave up 5 bases, with 4 bases separating them. The CDR3 is made up of 12 amino acids. The CDR3: CASSLDLDTQYF. CDR3 DNA sequence: TGTGCCAGCAGCTTAGATTTAGATACGCAGTATTTT.

The rearrangement uses TRBV4-1 and TRBJ2-3; the match to TRBD2 covers 12 bases. The CDR3 runs 16 residues. J lost 1 base, V lost 7 bases, and 6 bases had no gene match. Germline V gives CDR1 MGHRA, CDR2 YSYEKL. CDR3: CASKASGGAGTDTQYF. DNA for the CDR3: TGCGCCAGCAAGGCTAGCGGGGGGGCTGGCACAGATACGCAGTATTTT.

This clone was seen once. The chain employs TRBV27 and TRBJ2-3; no clear D gene. The V gene lost 3 bases and the J gene lost 3 bases, with 16 bases spanning the gap. The germline gives CDR1 MNHEY, CDR2 SMNVEV (reference sequence). The CDR3 length is 16 residues. CDR3 sequence reads: CASSLGRGEDTDTQYF. CDR3 in DNA: TGTGCCAGCAGTTTGGGAAGAGGAGAGGATACAGATACGCAGTATTTT.

The chain recombines TRBV7-8 with TRBJ2-7, with no clear D. The ends were cut back, 1 base at V and 4 bases at J, with 8 bases in the middle. Germline CDR1 and CDR2: SGHVS and FQNEAQ. The CDR3 loop spans 13 amino acids. The CDR3 region is CASSLGQEYEQYF. CDR3 bases: TGTGCCAGCAGCTTAGGGCAGGAGTACGAGCAGTACTTC.

The chain combines TRBV25-1 with TRBJ2-7, with TRBD1 matching 7 bases. The CDR3 covers 14 residues. Unmatched junction bases numbered 8, after V lost 7 bases and J lost 2 bases. The germline V gene encodes CDR1 MGHDK and CDR2 SYGVNS. CDR3 sequence: CASIEGAGAYEQYF. The CDR3 DNA reads as TGTGCCAGCATTGAGGGGGCAGGGGCCTACGAGCAGTACTTC.

The chain recombines TRBV7-9 with TRBJ2-7; TRBD1 matches 8 bases. With V trimmed by 5 bases and J by 1 base, 4 bases remained unmatched. Germline V CDR1 and CDR2: SEHNR, FQNEAQ (reference sequence). There are 14 residues in the CDR3. The CDR3 nucleotides read TGTGCCAGCAGCCTGGGGACAGGTTCCTACGAGCAGTACTTC. This codes for CASSLGTGSYEQYF.

The rearrangement joins TRBV4-1 to TRBJ2-2, with 8 bases that match TRBD2. Trimming at V came to 0 bases and at J to 6 bases, leaving 18 bases not matched to a gene. The V gene's germline CDR1 is MGHRA and CDR2 YSYEKL. The CDR3 extends over 20 amino acids. The CDR3 protein is CASSQDPGQRGPGSAGELFF. The CDR3 DNA sequence: TGCGCCAGCAGCCAAGACCCGGGCCAGCGGGGGCCCGGGAGCGCCGGGGAGCTGTTTTTT.

The chain employs TRBV19 and TRBJ2-5; 9 bases map to TRBD1. Germline trimming cut 2 bases from V and 5 bases from J; bases unmatched to any gene: 0. The germline V gene has CDR1 LNHDA and CDR2 SQIVND (reference sequence). CDR3 size: 13 residues. CDR3 in amino acids: CASSITGGETQYF. The CDR3 nucleotides read TGTGCCAGTAGTATAACAGGGGGCGAGACCCAGTACTTC.

This chain uses TRBV29-1 with TRBJ2-1, with D perhaps TRBD2 (7 bases). V shed 6 bases and J shed 0 bases, with 15 bases lying between them. Germline CDR1 reads SQVTM; CDR2 reads ANQGSEA. CDR3 size: 15 residues. The DNA of the CDR3 is TGCAGCGTCGGAGGGGGGGTCAGCTCCTACAATGAGCAGTTCTTC. The encoded protein is CSVGGGVSSYNEQFF.

This chain connects TRBV6-1 to TRBJ2-7; no definite D call. V lost 0 bases, J lost 0 bases, and 12 bases lay in between. CDR3 size: 16 residues. Germline loops: CDR1 MNHNS, CDR2 SASEGT. The CDR3 loop is CASSEALRRFSYEQYF. As DNA, the CDR3 is TGTGCCAGCAGTGAAGCGCTTCGGCGGTTCTCCTACGAGCAGTACTTC.

A word on this clone: One end of the junction is discordant with germline, which a read error may explain. This chain joins TRBV5-8 and TRBJ2-1, with D unclear. The CDR3 extends over 10 amino acids. CDR1 SGHTS and CDR2 YDEGEE come from the germline V gene. The CDR3 bases are TGTGCCAGCAGCTTTCTCGTCTACGTCTTC. Its translation is CASSFLVYVF. The entire variable domain, with the rest obtained from reference TRBV5-8 and TRBJ2-1, is as follows: EAGVTQSPTHLIKTRGQQATLRCSPISGHTSVYWYQQALGLGLQFLLWYDEGEERNRGNFPPRFSGRQFPNYSSELNVNALELEDSALYLCASSFLVYVFGPGTRLTVL.

The chain joins TRBV5-1 to TRBJ2-2, with 8 bases matching TRBD1. CDR3 length: 15 residues. V trimming: 7 bases; J trimming: 3 bases; junction bases outside the gene matches: 8. Germline assignment: CDR1 SGHRS and CDR2 YFSETQ. The CDR3 sequence is CASGGQGADTGELFF. The CDR3 DNA reads as TGCGCCAGCGGTGGGCAGGGGGCCGACACCGGGGAGCTGTTTTTT.

This chain uses TRBV19 with TRBJ2-4; 11 positions agree with TRBD2. Germline CDR1 and CDR2: LNHDA and SQIVND (reference sequence). Trimming took 3 bases from V and 0 from J; bases not matched to a gene: 7. This CDR3 has 18 amino acids. The DNA for the CDR3 is TGTGCCAGTAGTATCCTAATAGCGGGAGGGTTAGCCAAAAACATTCAGTACTTC. Its translation: CASSILIAGGLAKNIQYF.

The J gene is TRBJ1-1, the V gene TRBV6-5, with D perhaps TRBD1 (6 bases). Germline CDR1 is MNHEY and CDR2 is SVGAGI. The CDR3 has 14 amino acids. The germline V and J ends were trimmed by 0 bases and 8 bases, with 13 bases remaining between them. The CDR3 bases are TGTGCCAGCAGTTACTCTAAGGGGGGCTGGGAAGCTTTCTTT. The encoded protein is CASSYSKGGWEAFF.

The gene calls are TRBV29-1 and TRBJ1-2, with D possibly matching TRBD1 (6 bases). Germline V gene data show CDR1 as SQVTM and CDR2 as ANQGSEA. Trimming stripped 3 bases from V and 2 bases from J, with 7 bases between. This CDR3 is 12 amino acids long. For the CDR3, the DNA is TGCAGCGTTGATACAGGGAACTATGGCTACACCTTC. Translating gives CSVDTGNYGYTF.

The rearrangement uses TRBV7-2 and TRBJ1-3; D perhaps matches TRBD1 (5 bases). CDR1 and CDR2 (germline): SGHTA, FQGNSA. V dropped 3 bases and J dropped 8 bases, with 8 bases sitting between them. The CDR3 runs to 12 residues. The CDR3 sequence: CASSFRADTIYF. DNA of the CDR3: TGTGCCAGCAGCTTCAGGGCAGACACCATATATTTT.

The chain carries TRBV5-1 and TRBJ2-2; a possible D gene is TRBD2 (7 bases). Germline V gene lookup returns CDR1 SGHRS and CDR2 YFSETQ. V was trimmed by 8 bases and J by 4 bases, leaving 21 bases between them. The CDR3 covers 16 residues. The CDR3 DNA reads as TGCGCCAGTCACCGAGGGGGAGGGCCGGGCACCGGGGAGCTGTTTTTT. As protein: CASHRGGGPGTGELFF.

V usage is TRBV7-2 and J usage is TRBJ1-5; D perhaps matches TRBD1 (5 bases). The CDR3 runs 14 residues. The V end was cut by 1 base, the J end by 6 bases, with 10 bases between. CDR1 is SGHTA, CDR2 FQGNSA, per germline. CDR3 loop: CASSLGERGQPQHF. The CDR3 bases are TGTGCCAGCAGCTTAGGAGAGAGGGGTCAGCCCCAGCATTTT.

The chain has TRBV28 and TRBJ2-7; perhaps TRBD2 as D (6 bases). Germline lookup yields CDR1 MDHEN and CDR2 SYDVKM. V shed 5 bases and J shed 5 bases, with 19 bases lying between them. This CDR3 has 15 amino acids. The CDR3 is CASSPPRWGDDEQYF. CDR3 nucleotides: TGTGCCAGCAGTCCCCCGAGGTGGGGGGACGACGAGCAGTACTTC. Supplemented by reference TRBV28 and TRBJ2-7, the full variable domain reads DVKVTQSSRYLVKRTGEKVFLECVQDMDHENMFWYRQDPGLGLRLIYFSYDVKMKEKGDIPEGYSVSREKKERFSLILESASTNQTSMYLCASSPPRWGDDEQYFGPGTRLTVT.

V and J are TRBV15 and TRBJ1-1, with D tentatively TRBD1 (5 bases). Germline CDR1 reads LNHNV; CDR2 reads YYDKDF (reference sequence). V was trimmed by 0 bases and J by 4 bases, leaving 12 bases between them. The CDR3 extends over 15 amino acids. CDR3 coding DNA: TGTGCCACCAGCAGAGAAGGGGTTGAGGCCACTGAAGCTTTCTTT. It yields the protein CATSREGVEATEAFF.

Here the CDR3 DNA reads TGTGCCAGCAGTTTGGGACTAGCGGGGGCAGATACGCAGTATTTT. As protein: CASSLGLAGADTQYF. V usage is TRBV6-6 and J usage is TRBJ2-3; 14 nucleotides line up with TRBD2. Per the germline V gene, CDR1 is MNHNY and CDR2 is SVGAGI (reference sequence). Trimming removed 4 bases from V and 4 bases from J; junction bases left unmatched: 1. This CDR3 region has 15 residues.

CDR3 sequence: CASSSIRDLSYEQYF. CDR3 sequence (DNA): TGCGCCAGCAGCTCTATCAGGGACCTCTCCTACGAGCAGTACTTC. The chain has TRBV4-3 and TRBJ2-7; D possibly matches TRBD1 or TRBD2 (5 bases each). This CDR3 has 15 amino acids. Trimming removed 5 bases from V and 0 bases from J, with 14 bases in between. Germline V gene sequence: CDR1 LGHNA, CDR2 YSLEER.

The chain recombines TRBV28 with TRBJ2-3; the D gene is possibly TRBD1 (5 bases). This CDR3 has 12 residues. Trimming removed 4 bases at V and 4 bases at J, with 6 bases between. Germline V gene data show CDR1 as MDHEN and CDR2 as SYDVKM. The CDR3, as DNA: TGTGCCAGCAGTTGGGGCCCAGATACGCAGTATTTT. It specifies CASSWGPDTQYF.

The chain has TRBV12-1 and TRBJ1-3. TRBV12-1 is designated a pseudogene. This CDR3 has 13 residues. The CDR3 DNA sequence: TGTGCCAGTGAAGAGAGCTCTGGAAACACCATATATTTT. Its protein is CASEESSGNTIYF.

A single count supports this clone. The V and J genes are TRBV4-2 and TRBJ2-1; 7 nucleotides align to TRBD2. Germline CDR1 LGHNA, CDR2 YNFKEQ. CDR3 size: 17 residues. The J segment lost 7 bases and the V segment lost 0 bases, leaving 12 bases of the junction unmatched. The CDR3 spells CASSQDPSGARGNEQFF. The CDR3 DNA sequence: TGTGCCAGCAGCCAAGACCCTAGCGGAGCCCGGGGGAATGAGCAGTTCTTC.

This clone was recorded only once. This CDR3 reads CASSQDGGLASGANVLTF. The CDR3 DNA reads TGTGCCAGCAGCCAAGATGGGGGACTAGCTTCCGGGGCCAACGTCCTGACTTTC. The rearrangement joins TRBV4-2 to TRBJ2-6, with 9 bases lining up with TRBD2. V was clipped by 0 bases and J by 4 bases; unmatched bases: 7. Germline V lookup: CDR1 LGHNA, CDR2 YNFKEQ. The CDR3 is made up of 18 amino acids.

The sample holds one count of this clone. V gene TRBV28 combines with J gene TRBJ2-7; TRBD1 is a possible D gene (6 bases). The germline V gene encodes CDR1 MDHEN and CDR2 SYDVKM. The CDR3 is made up of 12 amino acids. V was shortened by 2 bases and J by 5 bases, with 7 bases between the two germline ends. CDR3 in amino acids: CASSLTGNEQYF. The CDR3 DNA sequence: TGTGCCAGCAGTTTAACAGGGAACGAGCAGTACTTC.